This T cell receptor beta chain emerged from a study of T cell responses to AZD1222 COVID-19 vaccine. Overall study findings and caveats: The study reported that nearly half of spike-specific TCRs target unmutated variant regions. Sampling captured repertoires only after the peak T cell response. There were mostly white British donors and more females than males, and clonal diversity was possibly underestimated.

Regarding this clone: Its antigen is still unknown.

The germline gives CDR1 SGHVS, CDR2 FNYEAQ. The V segment lost 1 base and the J segment 4 bases; nucleotides outside the gene matches: 8. The CDR3 has 18 amino acids. TCRdb keeps only in-frame clones here, not all; method: immunoSEQ multiplex PCR. The sample has 150,000 to 160,000 clones, 86% seen once. The sequence was collected from an adult in good health. The rearrangement links TRBV7-6 to TRBJ2-1; 12 positions agree with TRBD2. The sample was peripheral blood, taken on day 0 of MenACWY control vaccination. The CDR3 sequence is CASSLGTPGLAGYNEQFF. The CDR3 DNA reads as TGTGCCAGCAGCTTAGGGACTCCCGGACTAGCGGGATACAATGAGCAGTTCTTC. Full variable domain (missing parts from reference TRBV7-6 and TRBJ2-1): GAGVSQSPRYKVTKRGQDVALRCDPISGHVSLYWYRQALGQGPEFLTYFNYEAQQDKSGLPNDRFSAERPEGSISTLTIQRTEQRDSAMYRCASSLGTPGLAGYNEQFFGPGTRLTVL.